These 17 T cell receptor beta chains were all obtained from the same sample, sequenced in a study of T-cell reconstitution after alpha-beta-depleted transplantation in children. Preparing the TCRbeta library involved the use of unique molecular identifiers. In TCRdb, the PCR reads were re-called with MiXCR into one record per CDR3 protein. The sample lists around 480,000 distinct CDR3 sequences, approximately 32% occurring once. This specimen was PBMCs from the stem cell graft donor, taken from the stem cell graft. The receptor set was obtained from a human donor who donated a stem cell graft to a child with aplastic anemia.

The chain joins TRBV6-2 or TRBV6-3 to TRBJ2-7, with TRBD1 identical over 8 bases. After removal of 4 bases from V and 3 bases from J, the junction contained 17 bases not matched to a gene. The CDR3 loop spans 18 amino acids. Germline CDR1 is MNHEY and CDR2 is SVGEGT. CDR3 loop: CASSSRTGRLVFNYEQYF. The CDR3 DNA follows: TGTGCCAGCAGTTCCCGGACAGGGAGGTTGGTCTTCAACTACGAGCAGTACTTC.

This chain uses TRBV29-1 with TRBJ1-1, with D maybe TRBD1 (5 bases). Trimming stripped 4 bases from V and 3 bases from J, with 18 bases between. In germline, CDR1 is SQVTM, CDR2 ANQGSEA. The length of the CDR3 is 15 residues. CDR3 in DNA: TGCAGCGTTGTCAAGGTCAGGGCGTGGGACACTGAAGCTTTCTTT. The encoded protein is CSVVKVRAWDTEAFF.

This clonotype was found a few times. J is TRBJ1-1 and V is TRBV13; D unclear. Germline assignment: CDR1 PRHDT and CDR2 FYEKMQ (reference sequence). The CDR3 contains 12 residues. Trimming pared 6 bases from V and 5 bases from J, leaving 10 bases between. The CDR3 nucleotides are TGTGCCAGCAGAACCCCCGGGACTGAAGCTTTCTTT. Its translation is CASRTPGTEAFF.

The chain couples TRBV30 to TRBJ2-2; either TRBD1 or TRBD2 may fit D (5 bases each). CDR3 length: 15 amino acids. The germline V gene encodes CDR1 GTSNPN and CDR2 SVGIG (reference sequence). V was trimmed by 2 bases and J by 2 bases, leaving 12 bases between them. CDR3 coding DNA: TGTGCCTGGAGTACCGGGACCTCTAACACCGGGGAGCTGTTTTTT. Its translation is CAWSTGTSNTGELFF.

This clonotype was detected only a few times. The rearrangement joins TRBV6-2 or TRBV6-3 to TRBJ2-1; the D gene is possibly TRBD1 (6 bases). CDR1 MNHEY and CDR2 SVGEGT come from the germline V gene. V was shortened by 2 bases and J by 10 bases, with 9 bases between the two germline ends. The CDR3 spans 12 residues. The CDR3 region has the DNA TGTGCCAGCAGTTACGCGAGGGGGGAGCAGTTCTTC. Translated: CASSYARGEQFF.

This clonotype turned up a few times. The chain joins TRBV7-2 to TRBJ2-2; 7 bases map to TRBD2. The ends lost 5 bases at V and 7 bases at J; junction bases unmatched: 13. Germline CDR1 and CDR2: SGHTA and FQGNSA. The CDR3 is 16 amino acids. The CDR3 reads CASSRTGGGPYGELFF. The CDR3 DNA is TGTGCCAGCAGCCGCACGGGGGGAGGGCCATACGGGGAGCTGTTTTTT.

The J gene is TRBJ1-5, the V gene TRBV20-1, with 7 positions matching TRBD1. This CDR3 is 14 amino acids long. The V segment lost 3 bases and the J segment 5 bases; nucleotides outside the gene matches: 7. Germline CDR1 is DFQATT and CDR2 is SNEGSKA (reference sequence). The CDR3 region is CSARAGQDDQPQHF. Here the CDR3 DNA reads TGCAGTGCTAGGGCTGGACAGGACGATCAGCCCCAGCATTTT.

The genes are TRBV10-2 and TRBJ2-1, with D maybe TRBD2 (5 bases). The CDR3 is made up of 15 amino acids. Germline V CDR1 and CDR2: WSHSY, SAAADI. V was cut by 3 bases and J by 2 bases, with 11 bases left in between. The CDR3 loop reads CASSDRLAPYNEQFF. CDR3 bases: TGCGCCAGCAGTGATAGGCTAGCCCCCTACAATGAGCAGTTCTTC.

This chain uses TRBV10-3 with TRBJ2-7, with a weak D call TRBD2 (5 bases). The CDR3 is 13 residues long. The germline CDR1 and CDR2 sequences are ENHRY and SYGVKD. V lost 3 bases and J lost 3, with 9 bases in between. In nucleotides, the CDR3 is TGTGCCATCAGTGACCGACGGGACTACGAGCAGTACGTC. Translated, it gives CAISDRRDYEQYV.

This clonotype came up a few times. The chain carries TRBV4-3 and TRBJ2-3; TRBD2 matches at 10 bases. Germline CDR1 reads LGHNA; CDR2 reads YSLEER. This CDR3 contains 16 residues. The V segment lost 0 bases and the J segment 4 bases; nucleotides outside the gene matches: 4. The CDR3 reads CASSQDGTSGADTQYF. The CDR3 DNA sequence: TGCGCCAGCAGCCAAGATGGAACTAGCGGGGCAGATACGCAGTATTTT.

The gene calls are TRBV5-1 and TRBJ2-2, with D unresolved. With 1 base removed from V and 7 bases from J, the gap between germline ends came to 8 bases. From germline, CDR1 is SGHRS and CDR2 YFSETQ. The CDR3 is 13 residues long. The CDR3 loop reads CASSLNADGELFF. The CDR3 DNA reads TGCGCCAGCAGCTTGAATGCAGACGGGGAGCTGTTTTTT.

This clonotype was counted a few times. The rearrangement uses TRBV6-2 or TRBV6-3 and TRBJ2-2; D call uncertain. The CDR3 is 15 amino acids. The germline gives CDR1 MNHEY, CDR2 SVGEGT. V was cut by 5 bases and J by 3 bases, with 13 bases left in between. The CDR3 reads CASSPGALYTGELFF. The CDR3, as DNA: TGTGCCAGCAGTCCAGGCGCTTTGTACACCGGGGAGCTGTTTTTT.

The chain recombines TRBV9 with TRBJ2-3, with a weak D call TRBD2 (6 bases). The germline V gene encodes CDR1 SGDLS and CDR2 YYNGEE. The length of the CDR3 is 14 residues. V was trimmed by 4 bases and J by 6 bases, leaving 15 bases between them. The CDR3 DNA reads as TGTGCCAGCAGCCCACGAGAAGGAGGGGATACGCAGTATTTT. Translated, it gives CASSPREGGDTQYF. Combining the CDR3 with reference TRBV9 and TRBJ2-3 gives the whole variable domain DSGVTQTPKHLITATGQRVTLRCSPRSGDLSVYWYQQSLDQGLQFLIQYYNGEERAKGNILERFSAQQFPDLHSELNLSSLELGDSALYFCASSPREGGDTQYFGPGTRLTVL.

The genes are TRBV15 and TRBJ2-3; D is unclear. CDR1 and CDR2 from the germline V gene are LNHNV and YYDKDF (reference sequence). This CDR3 comprises 12 residues. Deletions cut 0 bases from V and 5 bases from J, with 3 bases between. CDR3 bases: TGTGCCACCAGCAGAGATATAGATACGCAGTATTTT. This encodes CATSRDIDTQYF.

The chain recombines TRBV5-6 with TRBJ2-7; TRBD1 matches at 9 bases. CDR3 length: 15 residues. V shed 4 bases, J shed 5 bases, and the junction held 10 bases outside the gene matches. The germline CDR1 and CDR2 sequences are SGHDT and YYEEEE. CDR3 DNA: TGTGCCAGCAGCCGAGGACAGGGGATTCGGAACGAGCAGTACGTC. It specifies CASSRGQGIRNEQYV.

The chain uses TRBV7-2 and TRBJ2-1; D possibly matches TRBD1 or TRBD2 (6 bases each). This CDR3 has 14 amino acids. V was shortened by 5 bases and J by 5 bases, with 13 bases between the two germline ends. CDR1 SGHTA and CDR2 FQGNSA come from the germline V gene. The CDR3 nucleotides are TGTGCCAGCAGCCCTGGGGGCGGGAACAATGAGCAGTTCTTC. Protein product: CASSPGGGNNEQFF.

V usage is TRBV28 and J usage is TRBJ1-5; D might be TRBD1 (5 bases). The V gene lost 3 bases and the J gene lost 4 bases, with 10 bases spanning the gap. This CDR3 has 14 amino acids. The germline CDR1 and CDR2 sequences are MDHEN and SYDVKM. CDR3 sequence reads: CASSFSGFNQPQHF. DNA for the CDR3: TGTGCCAGCAGTTTCTCAGGGTTTAATCAGCCCCAGCATTTT.